These 14 T cell receptor beta chains were all obtained from the same sample, sequenced in a study of blood T cell repertoires in COVID-19. Measured with immunoSEQ multiplex PCR; TCRdb has only the in-frame clones, and not every one. The data hold around 89,000 clones, with 88% observed a single time. Material: peripheral blood. These receptors were taken from a man aged 55-75 years with acute or convalescent COVID-19.

The rearrangement links TRBV3-1 (or the pseudogene TRBV3-2) to TRBJ1-1, with TRBD1 as a possible D gene (6 bases). Deletions cut 4 bases from V and 1 base from J, with 10 bases between. In germline, CDR1 is LGHDT, CDR2 YNNKEL (reference sequence). The CDR3 sequence is 14 residues long. CDR3 protein: CASSLGGRNTEAFF. CDR3 DNA: TGTGCCAGCAGCCTCGGGGGGCGGAACACTGAAGCTTTCTTT.

The J gene is TRBJ2-7, the V gene TRBV10-2, with TRBD1 matching 9 bases. V lost 8 bases and J lost 5; bases outside the gene matches: 7. In germline, CDR1 is WSHSY, CDR2 SAAADI. The CDR3 contains 13 residues. The CDR3 region is CASLDRGWNEQYF. The CDR3 DNA follows: TGCGCCAGCTTGGACAGGGGATGGAACGAGCAGTACTTC.

The gene calls are TRBV19 and TRBJ2-1, with a weak D call TRBD2 (6 bases). This CDR3 spans 13 amino acids. CDR1 LNHDA and CDR2 SQIVND come from the germline V gene (reference sequence). Trimming pared 4 bases from V and 2 bases from J, leaving 6 bases between. CDR3 sequence: CASSRGAYNEQFF. In DNA form, the CDR3 reads TGTGCCAGTAGTAGGGGGGCCTACAATGAGCAGTTCTTC.

The rearrangement links TRBV5-1 to TRBJ2-7; the match to TRBD1 covers 8 bases. Unmatched junction bases numbered 1, after V lost 0 bases and J lost 2 bases. The CDR3 extends over 14 amino acids. Germline loops: CDR1 SGHRS, CDR2 YFSETQ. The CDR3 nucleotides read TGCGCCAGCAGCTTGGGGACAGGGCCCTACGAGCAGTACTTC. Protein sequence: CASSLGTGPYEQYF. The whole variable domain, remainder taken from reference TRBV5-1 and TRBJ2-7, is KAGVTQTPRYLIKTRGQQVTLSCSPISGHRSVSWYQQTPGQGLQFLFEYFSETQRNKGNFPGRFSGRQFSNSRSEMNVSTLELGDSALYLCASSLGTGPYEQYFGPGTRLTVT.

This chain uses TRBV3-1 (or the pseudogene TRBV3-2) with TRBJ2-1; no clear D. V was cut by 3 bases and J by 6 bases, with 9 bases left in between. Germline assignment: CDR1 LGHDT and CDR2 YNNKEL (reference sequence). CDR3 length equals 13 residues. Written as DNA, the CDR3 is TGTGCCAGCAGCCAGAGAGAAGTCAATGAGCAGTTCTTC. Amino acids: CASSQREVNEQFF.

In DNA, the CDR3 is TGTGCCACTAAAAGCGGGGGGCAAGAGACCCAGTACTTC. As protein: CATKSGGQETQYF. This chain uses TRBV15 with TRBJ2-5; 9 bases match TRBD2. Germline CDR1 LNHNV, CDR2 YYDKDF (reference sequence). V lost 9 bases, J lost 2 bases, and 4 bases stayed unmatched. The CDR3 loop spans 13 amino acids.

V gene TRBV30 combines with J gene TRBJ1-2, with D unresolved. The CDR3 totals 13 residues. The germline gives CDR1 GTSNPN, CDR2 SVGIG (reference sequence). Trimming shortened V by 6 bases and J by 2 bases, and 13 bases separated the two germline ends. CDR3 in amino acids: CACTFRGNYGYTF. Here the CDR3 DNA reads TGTGCCTGCACCTTTAGAGGAAACTATGGCTACACCTTC.

This clone occurred once. The V and J genes are TRBV5-8 and TRBJ2-1; no definite D call. Between the trimmed V and J ends, which lost 7 bases and 0 bases, there was a span of 8 bases. The CDR3 is 13 amino acids. The germline V gene encodes CDR1 SGHTS and CDR2 YDEGEE. CDR3 loop: CASATPSYNEQFF. CDR3 coding DNA: TGTGCCAGCGCCACACCCTCCTACAATGAGCAGTTCTTC.

The chain links TRBV9 to TRBJ2-3; 9 nucleotides line up with TRBD2. Germline lookup yields CDR1 SGDLS and CDR2 YYNGEE. V trimming: 0 bases; J trimming: 1 base; junction bases outside the gene matches: 3. This CDR3 is 16 amino acids long. The CDR3 coding sequence is TGTGCCAGCAGCGTAGGATCTAGCGGGGGCACAGATACGCAGTATTTT. It translates to CASSVGSSGGTDTQYF. Drawing the rest from reference TRBV9 and TRBJ2-3, the complete variable domain is DSGVTQTPKHLITATGQRVTLRCSPRSGDLSVYWYQQSLDQGLQFLIQYYNGEERAKGNILERFSAQQFPDLHSELNLSSLELGDSALYFCASSVGSSGGTDTQYFGPGTRLTVL.

This chain joins TRBV7-8 and TRBJ2-7; possibly TRBD1 for D (6 bases). The CDR3 consists of 12 residues. Looked up from germline, CDR1 is SGHVS and CDR2 is FQNEAQ. V was trimmed by 9 bases and J by 0 bases, leaving 9 bases between them. The CDR3 DNA reads TGTGCCAGTTCGGACAGCTCCTACGAGCAGTACTTC. It translates to CASSDSSYEQYF.

J is TRBJ2-5 and V is TRBV5-1; 7 nucleotides align to TRBD1. Trimming at V came to 2 bases and at J to 1 base, leaving 2 bases not matched to a gene. Looked up from germline, CDR1 is SGHRS and CDR2 is YFSETQ. The CDR3 runs 14 residues. The CDR3 sequence is CASSLQGSQETQYF. As DNA, the CDR3 is TGCGCCAGCAGCTTACAGGGGTCCCAAGAGACCCAGTACTTC.

The rearrangement links TRBV9 to TRBJ1-3; D gene uncertain. V lost 0 bases and J lost 3, with 10 bases in between. Per the germline V gene, CDR1 is SGDLS and CDR2 is YYNGEE. The CDR3 has 15 residues. The CDR3 DNA sequence: TGTGCCAGCAGCGTAGGGGGAGGAGGTGGAAACACCATATATTTT. The encoded protein is CASSVGGGGGNTIYF.

The chain carries TRBV6-5 and TRBJ1-1, with D possibly being TRBD1 (5 bases). The CDR3 has 13 residues. The V end lost 6 bases, the J end lost 3 bases, and 11 bases lay between the germline ends. Germline CDR1 reads MNHEY; CDR2 reads SVGAGI. This chain's CDR3 is CASRVDSHTEAFF. CDR3 bases: TGTGCCAGCAGAGTCGACAGCCACACTGAAGCTTTCTTT.

The chain couples TRBV10-3 to TRBJ2-7; 9 bases map to TRBD1. There are 16 residues in the CDR3. V trimming: 2 bases; J trimming: 2 bases; junction bases outside the gene matches: 7. Looked up from germline, CDR1 is ENHRY and CDR2 is SYGVKD. In DNA, the CDR3 is TGTGCCATCAGTGAGCCCTACAGGGGGCTAACCTACGAGCAGTACTTC. Translation: CAISEPYRGLTYEQYF.